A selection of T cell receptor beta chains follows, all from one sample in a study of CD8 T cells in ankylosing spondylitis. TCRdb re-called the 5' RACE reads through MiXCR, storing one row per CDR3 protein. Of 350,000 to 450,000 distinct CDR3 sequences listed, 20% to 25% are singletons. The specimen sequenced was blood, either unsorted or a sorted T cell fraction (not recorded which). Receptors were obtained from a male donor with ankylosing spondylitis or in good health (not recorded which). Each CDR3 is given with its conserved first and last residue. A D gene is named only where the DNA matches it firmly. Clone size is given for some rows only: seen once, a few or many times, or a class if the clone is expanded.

CDR3aa: CASSSFIPGADTQYF
CDR3nt: TGTGCCAGCAGCTCCTTTATACCGGGGGCAGATACGCAGTATTTT
j_gene: TRBJ2-3
abundance: .
d_gene: .
v_gene: TRBV7-8

CDR3aa: CASSLGQGVGTQYF
CDR3nt: TGTGCCAGCAGCTTAGGACAGGGAGTTGGGACCCAGTACTTC
j_gene: TRBJ2-5
abundance: .
d_gene: TRBD1
v_gene: TRBV7-9

CDR3aa: CASSPDIRGATNEKLFF
CDR3nt: TGTGCCAGCAGCCCGGACATCCGGGGGGCGACTAATGAAAAACTGTTTTTT
j_gene: TRBJ1-4
abundance: .
d_gene: .
v_gene: TRBV12-3/TRBV12-4

CDR3aa: CASSLGGQGMEQFF
CDR3nt: TGCGCCAGCAGCTTGGGGGGACAGGGAATGGAGCAGTTCTTC
j_gene: TRBJ2-1
abundance: .
d_gene: TRBD1
v_gene: TRBV5-1

CDR3aa: CASSSRSVLVFF
CDR3nt: TGTGCCAGCAGTTCGCGTTCGGTTTTAGTGTTTTTT
j_gene: TRBJ2-2
abundance: few
d_gene: .
v_gene: TRBV28

CDR3aa: CASQAGDQPQHF
CDR3nt: TGTGCCAGCCAGGCGGGGGATCAGCCCCAGCATTTT
j_gene: TRBJ1-5
abundance: .
d_gene: .
v_gene: TRBV25-1

CDR3aa: CASSLTGTSGEASTDTQYF
CDR3nt: TGTGCCAGCAGTTTAACCGGGACTAGCGGGGAAGCTAGCACAGATACGCAGTATTTT
j_gene: TRBJ2-3
abundance: .
d_gene: TRBD2
v_gene: TRBV12-3/TRBV12-4

CDR3aa: CASSPGVGNTGELFF
CDR3nt: TGTGCCAGCAGCCCAGGGGTAGGGAACACCGGGGAGCTGTTTTTT
j_gene: TRBJ2-2
abundance: .
d_gene: .
v_gene: TRBV11-2

CDR3aa: CASSSSGGQQNEQFF
CDR3nt: TGTGCCAGCAGTTCATCTGGGGGACAGCAAAATGAGCAGTTCTTC
j_gene: TRBJ2-1
abundance: few
d_gene: TRBD1
v_gene: TRBV9

CDR3aa: CASSVTGRAYNEQFF
CDR3nt: TGTGCCAGCAGCGTTACGGGGAGAGCCTACAATGAGCAGTTCTTC
j_gene: TRBJ2-1
abundance: .
d_gene: .
v_gene: TRBV9

CDR3aa: CASTGSTDTQYF
CDR3nt: TGTGCCAGCACCGGGAGCACAGATACGCAGTATTTT
j_gene: TRBJ2-3
abundance: .
d_gene: .
v_gene: TRBV2

CDR3aa: CASSLEDTGHSYEQYF
CDR3nt: TGTGCCAGCAGCTTAGAAGACACAGGACACTCCTACGAGCAGTACTTC
j_gene: TRBJ2-7
abundance: .
d_gene: .
v_gene: TRBV11-2

CDR3aa: CASSFQGSISYEQYF
CDR3nt: TGCGCCAGCAGCTTCCAGGGGTCGATATCCTACGAGCAGTACTTC
j_gene: TRBJ2-7
abundance: .
d_gene: .
v_gene: TRBV4-1

CDR3aa: CSVRGGISYEQYF
CDR3nt: TGCAGCGTGAGGGGGGGTATCTCCTACGAGCAGTACTTC
j_gene: TRBJ2-7
abundance: .
d_gene: .
v_gene: TRBV29-1

CDR3aa: CASSLEDRNQPQHF
CDR3nt: TGTGCCAGCAGTTTAGAGGACAGAAATCAGCCCCAGCATTTT
j_gene: TRBJ1-5
abundance: .
d_gene: .
v_gene: TRBV12-3/TRBV12-4

CDR3aa: CASSQAGQGYYELYF
CDR3nt: TGTGCCAGCAGCCAGGCCGGACAGGGGTACTACGAGCTGTACTTC
j_gene: TRBJ2-7
abundance: .
d_gene: TRBD1
v_gene: TRBV6-1

CDR3aa: CSVELVTSGGLTDTQYF
CDR3nt: TGCAGCGTTGAGTTGGTAACTAGCGGGGGCCTCACAGATACGCAGTATTTT
j_gene: TRBJ2-3
abundance: few
d_gene: TRBD2
v_gene: TRBV29-1

CDR3aa: CASSYSPGLGQYF
CDR3nt: TGTGCCAGCAGCTATTCCCCGGGATTGGGGCAGTACTTC
j_gene: TRBJ2-5
abundance: .
d_gene: .
v_gene: TRBV7-9

CDR3aa: CRVVGTGVRNEQFF
CDR3nt: TGCCGCGTTGTGGGGACAGGGGTCCGCAATGAGCAGTTCTTC
j_gene: TRBJ2-1
abundance: .
d_gene: TRBD1
v_gene: TRBV29-1

CDR3aa: CASSIRSGAAYEQYF
CDR3nt: TGCGCCAGCAGCATCAGGTCCGGGGCCGCCTACGAGCAGTACTTC
j_gene: TRBJ2-7
abundance: .
d_gene: .
v_gene: TRBV4-1

CDR3aa: CASSSNIRETQYF
CDR3nt: TGTGCCAGCAGTTCAAACATAAGAGAGACCCAGTACTTC
j_gene: TRBJ2-5
abundance: once
d_gene: .
v_gene: TRBV7-9

CDR3aa: CSVSDQAYEQYF
CDR3nt: TGCAGCGTCTCAGACCAGGCTTACGAGCAGTACTTC
j_gene: TRBJ2-7
abundance: few
d_gene: .
v_gene: TRBV29-1

CDR3aa: CASSLGFFLTDTQYF
CDR3nt: TGTGCCAGCAGCTTAGGCTTCTTTCTCACAGATACGCAGTATTTT
j_gene: TRBJ2-3
abundance: few
d_gene: .
v_gene: TRBV7-9

CDR3aa: CATWGRDTGELFF
CDR3nt: TGTGCCACCTGGGGCAGAGACACCGGGGAGCTGTTTTTT
j_gene: TRBJ2-2
abundance: .
d_gene: .
v_gene: TRBV7-2

CDR3aa: CSARTGTGFEKLFF
CDR3nt: TGCAGTGCTAGAACCGGGACAGGGTTTGAAAAACTGTTTTTT
j_gene: TRBJ1-4
abundance: once
d_gene: TRBD1
v_gene: TRBV20-1

CDR3aa: CASTPLGVGETQYF
CDR3nt: TGTGCCAGCACCCCCCTGGGGGTAGGAGAGACCCAGTACTTC
j_gene: TRBJ2-5
abundance: few
d_gene: .
v_gene: TRBV12-3/TRBV12-4

CDR3aa: CASSSRESEQFF
CDR3nt: TGTGCCAGCAGCTCCAGGGAATCTGAGCAGTTCTTC
j_gene: TRBJ2-1
abundance: few
d_gene: .
v_gene: TRBV7-6

CDR3aa: CASSGGISGVSYEQYF
CDR3nt: TGTGCCAGCAGTGGAGGGATTAGCGGGGTCTCCTACGAGCAGTACTTC
j_gene: TRBJ2-7
abundance: few
d_gene: TRBD2
v_gene: TRBV12-3/TRBV12-4

CDR3aa: CASSEAGSFTYEQYF
CDR3nt: TGTGCCAGCAGTGAAGCAGGGAGCTTTACCTACGAGCAGTACTTC
j_gene: TRBJ2-7
abundance: few
d_gene: .
v_gene: TRBV6-1

CDR3aa: CASSQDGVRGPYEQYF
CDR3nt: TGTGCCAGCAGCCAAGATGGGGTTCGGGGGCCCTACGAGCAGTACTTC
j_gene: TRBJ2-7
abundance: .
d_gene: .
v_gene: TRBV14

CDR3aa: CASSLDPSGGSYEQYF
CDR3nt: TGCGCCAGCAGCTTGGACCCTAGCGGGGGCTCCTACGAGCAGTACTTC
j_gene: TRBJ2-7
abundance: .
d_gene: TRBD2
v_gene: TRBV5-1

CDR3aa: CASSPRGTGVLVTQYF
CDR3nt: TGTGCCAGCAGTCCGCGGGGGACAGGGGTCTTAGTGACCCAGTACTTC
j_gene: TRBJ2-5
abundance: many
d_gene: TRBD1
v_gene: TRBV12-3/TRBV12-4

CDR3aa: CAISERGNTEAFF
CDR3nt: TGTGCCATCAGTGAACGGGGGAACACTGAAGCTTTCTTT
j_gene: TRBJ1-1
abundance: few
d_gene: .
v_gene: TRBV10-3

CDR3aa: CSARFPTGAYEQYF
CDR3nt: TGCAGTGCTAGATTCCCGACAGGGGCCTACGAGCAGTACTTC
j_gene: TRBJ2-7
abundance: few
d_gene: TRBD1
v_gene: TRBV20-1

CDR3aa: CASSLSRDLYSYNEQFF
CDR3nt: TGCGCCAGCAGCCTATCCCGGGACCTTTACTCCTACAATGAGCAGTTCTTC
j_gene: TRBJ2-1
abundance: few
d_gene: .
v_gene: TRBV5-1

CDR3aa: CASSQDQGRRAGELFF
CDR3nt: TGCGCCAGCAGCCAAGATCAGGGGCGGAGGGCCGGGGAGCTGTTTTTT
j_gene: TRBJ2-2
abundance: few
d_gene: .
v_gene: TRBV4-1

CDR3aa: CASSPRDGRSGANVLTF
CDR3nt: TGTGCCAGCAGCCCCCGGGACGGCCGCTCTGGGGCCAACGTCCTGACTTTC
j_gene: TRBJ2-6
abundance: .
d_gene: .
v_gene: TRBV7-9

CDR3aa: CASTLDGTDQPQHF
CDR3nt: TGTGCCAGTACCCTGGACGGAACCGATCAGCCCCAGCATTTT
j_gene: TRBJ1-5
abundance: few
d_gene: .
v_gene: TRBV28

CDR3aa: CAFTGTPNTGELFF
CDR3nt: TGTGCCTTCACCGGGACGCCCAACACCGGGGAGCTGTTTTTT
j_gene: TRBJ2-2
abundance: .
d_gene: .
v_gene: TRBV30

CDR3aa: CASSLDGTSGYEQYF
CDR3nt: TGTGCCAGCAGCTTGGATGGGACTAGCGGGTACGAGCAGTACTTC
j_gene: TRBJ2-7
abundance: few
d_gene: TRBD2
v_gene: TRBV5-5

CDR3aa: CASSLVDGETYEQYF
CDR3nt: TGTGCCAGCAGCTTAGTAGACGGAGAGACCTACGAGCAGTACTTC
j_gene: TRBJ2-7
abundance: many
d_gene: .
v_gene: TRBV7-6

CDR3aa: CASSWTIGVYEQYF
CDR3nt: TGTGCCAGCAGCTGGACTATCGGGGTTTACGAGCAGTACTTC
j_gene: TRBJ2-7
abundance: .
d_gene: .
v_gene: TRBV5-5

CDR3aa: CASGGEADRFYEQYF
CDR3nt: TGTGCCAGCGGAGGGGAAGCGGACAGGTTCTACGAGCAGTACTTC
j_gene: TRBJ2-7
abundance: .
d_gene: .
v_gene: TRBV9

CDR3aa: CAVTSGSSYEQYF
CDR3nt: TGTGCCGTCACTAGCGGGAGCTCCTACGAGCAGTACTTC
j_gene: TRBJ2-7
abundance: .
d_gene: TRBD2
v_gene: TRBV30

CDR3aa: CSVGGDIYGYTF
CDR3nt: TGCAGCGTTGGAGGGGACATTTATGGCTACACCTTC
j_gene: TRBJ1-2
abundance: many
d_gene: .
v_gene: TRBV29-1

CDR3aa: CASSPSQAGETQYF
CDR3nt: TGTGCCAGCTCCCCGAGTCAGGCGGGAGAGACCCAGTACTTC
j_gene: TRBJ2-5
abundance: .
d_gene: .
v_gene: TRBV6-1

CDR3aa: CTRSLLQTVHGDKNIQYF
CDR3nt: TGTACCCGCAGTTTACTCCAGACAGTTCATGGGGACAAAAACATTCAGTACTTC
j_gene: TRBJ2-4
abundance: once
d_gene: .
v_gene: TRBV12-3/TRBV12-4

CDR3aa: CASRDQGQGGSYEQYF
CDR3nt: TGTGCCAGCAGGGACCAAGGGCAAGGGGGCTCCTACGAGCAGTACTTC
j_gene: TRBJ2-7
abundance: .
d_gene: .
v_gene: TRBV2

CDR3aa: CASADVTDTQYF
CDR3nt: TGTGCTAGTGCGGACGTTACAGATACGCAGTATTTT
j_gene: TRBJ2-3
abundance: few
d_gene: .
v_gene: TRBV12-5

CDR3aa: CASSLYGWITDTQYF
CDR3nt: TGTGCCAGCAGTTTATACGGTTGGATCACAGATACGCAGTATTTT
j_gene: TRBJ2-3
abundance: many
d_gene: .
v_gene: TRBV27

CDR3aa: CASSQDLWPYEQYF
CDR3nt: TGCGCCAGCAGCCAAGATCTTTGGCCCTACGAGCAGTACTTC
j_gene: TRBJ2-7
abundance: few
d_gene: .
v_gene: TRBV4-1

CDR3aa: CASSLSRFNQPQHF
CDR3nt: TGTGCCAGCAGCTTGAGCCGGTTCAATCAGCCCCAGCATTTT
j_gene: TRBJ1-5
abundance: few
d_gene: .
v_gene: TRBV5-8

CDR3aa: CASSQWGRLEETQYF
CDR3nt: TGTGCCAGCAGCCAATGGGGTAGGCTAGAAGAGACCCAGTACTTC
j_gene: TRBJ2-5
abundance: .
d_gene: .
v_gene: TRBV14

CDR3aa: CSARQMTGVVSDTQYF
CDR3nt: TGCAGTGCTAGACAGATGACAGGGGTTGTATCAGATACGCAGTATTTT
j_gene: TRBJ2-3
abundance: .
d_gene: TRBD1
v_gene: TRBV20-1

CDR3aa: CASSQDTPDTYEQYF
CDR3nt: TGCGCCAGCAGCCAAGATACTCCAGACACCTACGAGCAGTACTTC
j_gene: TRBJ2-7
abundance: few
d_gene: .
v_gene: TRBV4-1

CDR3aa: CAAGTGGNYEQYF
CDR3nt: TGTGCCGCCGGGACAGGGGGCAACTACGAGCAGTACTTC
j_gene: TRBJ2-7
abundance: .
d_gene: TRBD1
v_gene: TRBV6-6

CDR3aa: CASSRQDGPYEQYF
CDR3nt: TGTGCCAGCAGCCGCCAGGACGGCCCCTACGAGCAGTACTTC
j_gene: TRBJ2-7
abundance: few
d_gene: .
v_gene: TRBV6-1

CDR3aa: CASGQGGHEQYF
CDR3nt: TGTGCCTCAGGACAGGGGGGCCACGAGCAGTACTTC
j_gene: TRBJ2-7
abundance: few
d_gene: TRBD1
v_gene: TRBV6-2/TRBV6-3

CDR3aa: CASSSQNYNEQFF
CDR3nt: TGCGCCAGCAGCTCACAGAACTACAATGAGCAGTTCTTC
j_gene: TRBJ2-1
abundance: few
d_gene: .
v_gene: TRBV5-1

CDR3aa: CASSPWRRESSYEQYF
CDR3nt: TGTGCCAGCAGCCCCTGGAGGAGAGAGAGCTCCTACGAGCAGTACTTC
j_gene: TRBJ2-7
abundance: .
d_gene: .
v_gene: TRBV7-9